The clone carrying this T cell receptor (beta chain) was detected a few times. Its antigen is as yet unknown. TCRdb reprocessed the RACE reads via MiXCR and lists one record per CDR3 protein. The profile shows around 300,000 distinct CDR3 sequences, 7.5% to 9% of them singletons. Time point noted: pre-sensitization, week 0. As for treatment: therapeutic diphenylcyclopropenone sensitization with weekly scalp DPC. The data originate from a study of human T cells and chemical hapten exposure. For the study at large: For the roughly 26-week duration of the study, patients were given weekly doses of diphenylcyclopropenone on the scalp. Per-sample TCR yield variation was attributed mainly to small pooled library volume differences.

Study results and caveats: Expanded TCRs produced significantly more large CDR3 similarity clusters than controls did.

V dropped 0 bases and J dropped 4 bases, with 10 bases sitting between them. This CDR3 is 14 amino acids long. Germline loops: CDR1 SGDLS, CDR2 YYNGEE. V is TRBV9 and J is TRBJ2-5; no definite D call. The receptor was isolated from a man younger than 30 with alopecia areata. Some clones in this sample may be carry-over from other donors' samples. Sequences were derived from whole blood, sampled in connection with sensitization to the hapten diphenylcyclopropenone (DPC). Here the CDR3 DNA reads TGTGCCAGCAGCGTAGTGGGTGGCGGAGAGACCCAGTACTTC. Translating gives CASSVVGGGETQYF.